This TCR beta chain was captured by sequencing in a study of blood T cell repertoires in COVID-19. The wider study: Acute and convalescent COVID-19 samples came from the United States, Italy and Spain. T cells, B-cell-depleted T cells, or PBMCs provided the cDNA or gDNA that served as material.

This CDR3 has 15 residues. Trimming removed 3 bases from V and 0 bases from J, with 11 bases in between. CDR1 and CDR2 from the germline V gene are LNHDA and SQIVND (reference sequence). Authors' processing steps: Estimated nucleated cell counts came from reference gene primer amplification. TCRdb keeps only in-frame clones here, not all; method: immunoSEQ multiplex PCR. V and J calls and clone size follow that table, whereas D and trimming were derived from the DNA. This sample carries some 150,000 clones, approximately 85% of them seen once, and the ten largest clones take around 2.9%. This clone has more than one count but fewer than ten.

Material: peripheral blood. This clonotype was sampled from a middle-aged man with acute or convalescent COVID-19. The rearrangement uses TRBV19 and TRBJ1-1; D uncertain. The CDR3 region has the DNA TGTGCCAGTAGTATTCGGGAGGGAATGAACACTGAAGCTTTCTTT. Translating gives CASSIREGMNTEAFF.